One sample yielded the 13 T cell receptor beta chains listed below, sequenced in a study of blood T cell repertoires in COVID-19. The table came from immunoSEQ multiplex PCR; TCRdb's copy has only in-frame clones and leaves some out. The sample holds more than 95,000 clones, roughly 80% seen once. Sequenced: peripheral blood. The source is a woman aged 80 or over with acute or convalescent COVID-19.

The chain recombines TRBV7-8 with TRBJ2-1, with D possibly matching TRBD1 (5 bases). Looked up from germline, CDR1 is SGHVS and CDR2 is FQNEAQ. CDR3 length: 14 amino acids. Trimming took off 6 bases at V and 3 bases at J, with 12 bases between the two ends. For the CDR3, the DNA is TGTGCCAGCAGTCCAGGCGACAGCTACAATGAGCAGTTCTTC. Translation: CASSPGDSYNEQFF.

V and J are TRBV6-4 and TRBJ1-2, with 10 bases that match TRBD1. V lost 6 bases to trimming and J lost 3 bases; unmatched junction nucleotides: 7. CDR3 length equals 15 residues. The germline gives CDR1 MRHNA, CDR2 SNTAGT. The CDR3 region has the DNA TGTGCCAGCAGCGCCGGGACAGGGGAGTACTATGGCTACACCTTC. As protein: CASSAGTGEYYGYTF.

This clone has only one observation. The chain combines TRBV20-1 with TRBJ2-3, with 13 bases fitting TRBD2. The ends lost 3 bases at V and 1 base at J; junction bases unmatched: 13. Per germline, CDR1 DFQATT and CDR2 SNEGSKA (reference sequence). CDR3 length: 19 amino acids. Here the CDR3 reads CSASGGFKGTSGGTDTQYF. In DNA form, the CDR3 reads TGCAGTGCTAGTGGCGGCTTTAAAGGGACTAGCGGGGGCACAGATACGCAGTATTTT.

The chain employs TRBV7-2 and TRBJ2-5; maybe TRBD1 (6 bases). V gave up 5 bases and J gave up 2 bases, with 12 bases separating them. CDR1 and CDR2 from the germline V gene are SGHTA and FQGNSA. The CDR3 has 14 amino acids. In DNA, the CDR3 is TGTGCCAGCAGCAGAAGACAGGTACAAGAGACCCAGTACTTC. Its translation is CASSRRQVQETQYF.

The rearrangement links TRBV12-3 or TRBV12-4 to TRBJ1-1, with 8 bases that match TRBD1. After removal of 6 bases from V and 5 bases from J, the junction contained 5 bases not matched to a gene. The CDR3 has 13 amino acids. CDR3 residues: CASSLTGVTEAFF. In DNA, the CDR3 is TGTGCCAGCAGCTTGACAGGGGTTACTGAAGCTTTCTTT.

The rearrangement uses TRBV14 and TRBJ2-7; no reliable D call. Looked up from germline, CDR1 is SGHDN and CDR2 is FVKESK. V shed 0 bases and J shed 6 bases, with 9 bases lying between them. The CDR3 loop spans 13 amino acids. The DNA of the CDR3 is TGTGCCAGCAGCCAAGATAGAGCCTCCGAGCAGTACGTC. Translating gives CASSQDRASEQYV.

The chain links TRBV5-1 to TRBJ1-1, with a tentative D call TRBD1 (5 bases). Germline V gene sequence: CDR1 SGHRS, CDR2 YFSETQ. This CDR3 has 14 residues. Trimming removed 4 bases from V and 5 bases from J, with 15 bases in between. CDR3 sequence (DNA): TGCGCCAGCAGCCCCGGGACCGCGGGGACTGAAGCTTTCTTT. Its protein product is CASSPGTAGTEAFF.

This clone was detected many times. This rearrangement joins TRBV7-9 to TRBJ1-5, with D possibly being TRBD1 (5 bases). CDR3 length equals 15 residues. The V gene lost 5 bases and the J gene lost 4 bases, with 15 bases spanning the gap. Germline V gene lookup returns CDR1 SEHNR and CDR2 FQNEAQ (reference sequence). The CDR3 is CASSATGPGNQPQHF. CDR3 sequence (DNA): TGTGCCAGCAGCGCCACAGGTCCTGGTAATCAGCCCCAGCATTTT.

This chain joins TRBV27 and TRBJ2-2; D may be TRBD2 (6 bases). The V gene lost 2 bases and the J gene lost 4 bases, with 8 bases spanning the gap. Germline CDR1 reads MNHEY; CDR2 reads SMNVEV (reference sequence). The CDR3 covers 14 residues. CDR3 loop: CASSLGTLTGELFF. The CDR3 DNA sequence: TGTGCCAGCAGTTTAGGGACTCTCACCGGGGAGCTGTTTTTT.

The chain joins TRBV9 to TRBJ2-2; TRBD2 matches at 8 bases. The CDR3 has 15 amino acids. The V gene end was trimmed by 5 bases and the J gene end by 6 bases; junction bases not matched to a gene: 9. CDR1 is SGDLS and CDR2 is YYNGEE in the germline V gene. This chain's CDR3 is CASSGRLAFAGELFF. The CDR3 nucleotides are TGTGCCAGCAGTGGGAGACTAGCGTTCGCCGGGGAGCTGTTTTTT.

This clone was seen just once. The chain couples TRBV24-1 to TRBJ2-3; possible D gene TRBD2, 6 bases. Trimming took 1 base from V and 6 from J, leaving 22 bases between them. From germline, CDR1 is KGHDR and CDR2 SFDVKD. CDR3 size: 18 residues. The CDR3 DNA reads as TGTGCCACCAGTGATTTTTCACCGGGACTCGCTCCAGGTGATACGCAGTATTTT. It specifies CATSDFSPGLAPGDTQYF.

This rearrangement joins TRBV11-2 to TRBJ2-3; TRBD2 agrees at 9 bases. This CDR3 is built from 15 residues. J lost 2 bases, V lost 5 bases, and 5 bases had no gene match. Germline V gene lookup returns CDR1 SGHAT and CDR2 FQNNGV. As DNA, the CDR3 is TGTGCCAGCAGCATGACTAGCGGAGTCACAGATACGCAGTATTTT. It encodes CASSMTSGVTDTQYF.

J is TRBJ2-1 and V is TRBV11-2; 7 bases are a match to TRBD1. Germline values: CDR1 SGHAT, CDR2 FQNNGV. The trim removed 5 bases at V and 1 base at J, leaving 8 bases unmatched. This CDR3 is 16 amino acids long. The CDR3 DNA follows: TGTGCCAGCAGCCCTCCGGGACAGAGGTCCTACAATGAGCAGTTCTTC. Translated: CASSPPGQRSYNEQFF. The entire variable domain, with the rest obtained from reference TRBV11-2 and TRBJ2-1, is as follows: EAGVAQSPRYKIIEKRQSVAFWCNPISGHATLYWYQQILGQGPKLLIQFQNNGVVDDSQLPKDRFSAERLKGVDSTLKIQPAKLEDSAVYLCASSPPGQRSYNEQFFGPGTRLTVL.